This is a list of T cell receptor beta chains from one sample in a study of CD8 T cells in Susac syndrome. TCRdb called the immunoSEQ multiplex PCR reads again in MiXCR, with one record for every CDR3 protein. The data contain just over 300,000 distinct CDR3 sequences, just over 90% of them singletons. Sequencing was done on a sample of CD4+ T cells from PBMCs. The receptors stem from a human donor with multiple sclerosis. CDR3s include the opening cysteine and the closing phenylalanine or tryptophan. A D gene is named only where the DNA matches it firmly. Size values are once, few and many counts, or a class for expanded clones, and some rows have none.

D	size	J	V	DNA	CDR3
NA	NA	TRBJ2-5	TRBV20-1	TGCAGTGCTCCTAACCCCACCCCTAGCCGGATGGAGACCCAGTACTTC	CSAPNPTPSRMETQYF
TRBD1	NA	TRBJ1-4	TRBV7-9	TGTGCCAGCAGCTACACAGGGGGCCGGGAAAAACTGTTTTTT	CASSYTGGREKLFF
NA	NA	TRBJ2-2	TRBV6-1	TGTGCCAGCAGTGAAAGGGGGAGGCAGGCGAACACCGGGGAGCTGTTTTTT	CASSERGRQANTGELFF
NA	few	TRBJ1-3	TRBV7-7	TGTGCTAGCAGCTTAGATAGTGGAAACACCATATATTTT	CASSLDSGNTIYF
NA	once	TRBJ1-1	TRBV29-1	TGCAGCGTTGCCGAGACCACTGAAGCTTTCTTT	CSVAETTEAFF
TRBD2	NA	TRBJ2-1	TRBV7-9	TGTGCCAGCAGCTTGGGACTAAGCGGGGGGGCCCTATACAATGAGCAGTTCTTC	CASSLGLSGGALYNEQFF
NA	NA	TRBJ2-2	TRBV3-1	TGTGCCAGCAGCAAAGGACTCGACACCGGGGAGCTGTTTTTT	CASSKGLDTGELFF
NA	few	TRBJ1-2	TRBV4-2	TGTGCCAGCAGCCAAGGAACAGGGAGCGGCTATGGCTACACCTTC	CASSQGTGSGYGYTF
NA	NA	TRBJ1-2	TRBV6-2/TRBV6-3	TGTGCCAGCAGTTACTCGACCTGGGCTAACTATGGCTACACCTTC	CASSYSTWANYGYTF
NA	once	TRBJ2-3	TRBV11-3	TGTGCCAGCAGTTTGGAGAGGGCAGATACGCAGTATTTT	CASSLERADTQYF
NA	NA	TRBJ2-1	TRBV7-9	TGTGCCAGCATGGACAGCCATGCAGTGGTTGAGCAGTTCTTC	CASMDSHAVVEQFF
NA	NA	TRBJ2-1	TRBV30	TGTGCCTGGAGTGGGTTGCAGTTTAAAGGGAGTGAGCAGTTCTTC	CAWSGLQFKGSEQFF
NA	NA	TRBJ2-2	TRBV6-4	TGTGCCAGCAGCTCCCTAGGAGGGCCCACCGGGGAGCTGTTTTTT	CASSSLGGPTGELFF
TRBD1	NA	TRBJ1-2	TRBV27	TGTGCCAGCAGTCCCCAAGGGGAGGGGGCCGGCTATGGCTACACCTTC	CASSPQGEGAGYGYTF
NA	NA	TRBJ1-1	TRBV30	TGTGCCTCCCGAAAACGAGGCACTGAAGCTTTCTTT	CASRKRGTEAFF
NA	NA	TRBJ1-5	TRBV18	TGTGCCAGCTCACCAGCGGGTTCTGCACTCGGGTTCAATCAGCCCCAGCATTTT	CASSPAGSALGFNQPQHF
NA	NA	TRBJ1-1	TRBV2	TGTGCCAGCAGTGGAGAACAGGGCCACACTGAAGCTTTCTTT	CASSGEQGHTEAFF
TRBD1	NA	TRBJ1-1	TRBV6-5	TGTGCCGTCAGACGGGACAGCCGAGAAGCTTTCTTT	CAVRRDSREAFF
NA	NA	TRBJ2-5	TRBV5-1	TGCGCCAGCAGCTCGACCCAAGAGACCCAGTACTTC	CASSSTQETQYF
NA	NA	TRBJ1-1	TRBV12-3/TRBV12-4	TGTGCCAGCAGCCCAGCGGCGTACACTGAAGCTTTCTTT	CASSPAAYTEAFF
TRBD2	NA	TRBJ2-5	TRBV20-1	TGCAGTGCAGAAGGGACTAGCGGACCCCAAGAGACCCAGTACTTC	CSAEGTSGPQETQYF
TRBD2	NA	TRBJ2-5	TRBV3-1	TGTGCCAGCAGCCTTTCAGCGGGGGGCCAGATGGAGACCCAGTACTTC	CASSLSAGGQMETQYF
NA	NA	TRBJ1-2	TRBV12-3/TRBV12-4	TGTGCCAGCAGTCCGTCGGACGGGGCATATGGCTACACCTTC	CASSPSDGAYGYTF
NA	NA	TRBJ2-2	TRBV30	TGTGCCTGGAGGACCCCGGGACTCCGCCCCGGGGAGCTGTTTTTT	CAWRTPGLRPGELFF
TRBD2	NA	TRBJ2-3	TRBV3-1	TGTGCCAGCAGCCAAGATGTCTCCTGGCTAGCGGGGGGTCGGGATACGCAGTATTTT	CASSQDVSWLAGGRDTQYF
NA	NA	TRBJ1-5	TRBV3-1	TGTGCCAGCAGCCAGTCGGGCCGAACTCAGCCCCAGCATTTT	CASSQSGRTQPQHF
TRBD1	once	TRBJ2-1	TRBV28	TGTGCCAGCAGCCAGGGACAGGGGCGCCCTGGCTCCTACAATGAGCAGTTCTTC	CASSQGQGRPGSYNEQFF
NA	NA	TRBJ1-2	TRBV7-8	TGTGCCGGCAGCACCCGCCTACCCCGCAGGGATGGCTACACCTTC	CAGSTRLPRRDGYTF
TRBD1	NA	TRBJ1-6	TRBV20-1	TGCAGTGCTACTACAGGGGTCAATTCACCCCTCCACTTT	CSATTGVNSPLHF
TRBD2	NA	TRBJ2-7	TRBV5-1	TGCGCCAGCAGCCCGGGACTAGCGATCCACGAGCAGTACTTC	CASSPGLAIHEQYF
TRBD2	NA	TRBJ2-2	TRBV5-1	TGCGCCAGCAGCTTCGGACTAGTGACCGGGGAGCTGTTTTTT	CASSFGLVTGELFF
NA	NA	TRBJ2-1	TRBV7-3	TGTGCCAGCAGCCGGGGGATGGCGGGATCCTACAATGAGCAGTTCTTC	CASSRGMAGSYNEQFF
NA	NA	TRBJ1-1	TRBV29-1	TGCAGCGTTAAGAACCAGAACACTGAAGCTTTCTTT	CSVKNQNTEAFF
NA	NA	TRBJ1-1	TRBV27	TGTGCCAGCAGTTTATTCTCCTGGGGGAACACTGAAGCTTTCTTT	CASSLFSWGNTEAFF
NA	NA	TRBJ1-1	TRBV5-4	TGTGCCAGCAGCCCCCCGACAGACATGAACACTGAAGCTTTCTTT	CASSPPTDMNTEAFF
NA	NA	TRBJ2-2	TRBV29-1	TGCAGCGTTGCTTCGGGGTTCAACACCGGGGAGCTGTTTTTT	CSVASGFNTGELFF
TRBD2	NA	TRBJ2-1	TRBV10-3	TGTGCCACCGGACTAGCGGGGGGTTTCGATGAGCAGTTCTTC	CATGLAGGFDEQFF
NA	NA	TRBJ1-2	TRBV30	TGTGCCTGGGCAGAGACAGGTTTCTATGGCTACACCTTC	CAWAETGFYGYTF
NA	NA	TRBJ1-1	TRBV9	TGTGCCAGCAGCGTAGGGGGATGGGGGGGCACTGAAGCTTTCTTT	CASSVGGWGGTEAFF
NA	NA	TRBJ2-7	TRBV7-2	TGTGCCAGCAGCTTAGGGGCGGAACCCTACGAGCAGTACTTC	CASSLGAEPYEQYF
NA	once	TRBJ2-1	TRBV10-2	TGCGCCAGCAGTAATGGGCGCCAGGCAAGCTCCTACAATGAGCAGTTCTTC	CASSNGRQASSYNEQFF
NA	NA	TRBJ1-5	TRBV20-1	TGCAGTGCTGGAGGGAAACTCAATCAGCCCCAGCATTTT	CSAGGKLNQPQHF
NA	NA	TRBJ2-7	TRBV4-2	TGTGCCAGCAGCCAAGATCAAGGGCTCGGCGAGCAGTACTTC	CASSQDQGLGEQYF
NA	NA	TRBJ2-1	TRBV7-2	TGTGCCAGCAGCTTAGGGACAGCCAACTACAATGAGCAGTTCTTC	CASSLGTANYNEQFF
TRBD2	NA	TRBJ2-5	TRBV12-3/TRBV12-4	TGTGCCAGCAGCGTCTTAGCGGGGGGGGGAGAGACCCAGTACTTC	CASSVLAGGGETQYF
TRBD2	NA	TRBJ2-5	TRBV29-1	TGCAGCGTTGTGACTAGCGGCGGGGAGACCCAGTACTTC	CSVVTSGGETQYF
NA	once	TRBJ2-5	TRBV29-1	TGCAGCGTATCTCAGGGAGAGACCCAGTACTTC	CSVSQGETQYF
NA	NA	TRBJ2-7	TRBV29-1	TGCAGCGTTGAAGAGTTTAGGGGTTTGACCTACGAGCAGTACTTC	CSVEEFRGLTYEQYF
NA	NA	TRBJ2-3	TRBV14	TGTGCCAGCAGCCAAGGTTCCCCAACAGCCAGGGACACAGATACGCAGTATTTT	CASSQGSPTARDTDTQYF
TRBD2	NA	TRBJ2-1	TRBV7-3	TGTGCCAGCAGCCCCGAAAGCGGGAGAAAACAGTTCTTC	CASSPESGRKQFF
TRBD1	NA	TRBJ2-5	TRBV2	TGTGCCAGCAACGGACAGGGTGAAGAGACCCAGTACTTC	CASNGQGEETQYF